This TCR beta chain was sequenced for a study of blood T cell repertoires in COVID-19. The wider study: Donors in the United States, Italy and Spain gave samples during acute or convalescent COVID-19. The cDNA or gDNA used as material had been derived from T cells, B-cell-depleted T cells, or PBMCs.

Original handling: Estimation of nucleated cell counts relied on the amplification of reference gene primers. Assay used: immunoSEQ multiplex PCR; TCRdb lists only in-frame clones, some missing. Clonal size and the V and J genes are those of that table, whereas D and trimming came from the DNA. The profile shows roughly 200,000 clones, roughly 76% of them singletons. Seattle participants joined during active infection and were tracked over time. Material for sequencing was peripheral blood. The sequence derives from a woman in her 40s with COVID-19, enrolled during active disease.

CDR3 in amino acids: CASSDRLGLREYF. The CDR3, as DNA: TGTGCCAGCAGTGATAGACTAGGGCTGCGTGAGTACTTC. V usage is TRBV6-1 and J usage is TRBJ2-4; perhaps TRBD2 as D (6 bases). V gave up 3 bases and J gave up 14 bases, with 17 bases separating them. The germline CDR1 and CDR2 sequences are MNHNS and SASEGT. The CDR3 extends over 13 amino acids.